This T cell receptor beta chain came from a study of identical twins. General study results and limits: Part of the zero-insertion signal could reflect confounding by invariant MAIT and iNKT cells. Out-of-frame TCR alpha sharing observed in monozygotic twins exceeded model estimates. Those out-of-frame alpha sequences shared by twins showed an excess of low generation probability.

About this clonotype itself: The target antigen is unknown.

Every one of the donors was a healthy Caucasian. TCRdb redid the calling of the 5' RACE reads with MiXCR, one entry per CDR3 protein. The sample holds 1,800,000 or so distinct CDR3 sequences, roughly 35% seen once. The V end lost 3 bases, the J end lost 8 bases, and 14 bases lay between the germline ends. CDR3 length: 14 residues. Looked up from germline, CDR1 is SEHNR and CDR2 is FQNEAQ (reference sequence). The sequencing input was cord blood. The chain links TRBV7-9 to TRBJ2-1; D could derive from TRBD1 or TRBD2 (5 bases each). The receptor was derived from a newborn girl in good health. The DNA for the CDR3 is TGTGCCAGCAGCTTGAGTGGGAGAGGGGATGAGCAGTTCTTC. Encoded protein: CASSLSGRGDEQFF.